This T cell receptor (beta chain) was obtained from a study of T-cell memory formation after mild COVID-19. TCRalpha and TCRbeta libraries used 5'RACE with constant-segment primers and UMIs. MiXCR, applied by TCRdb to the 5' RACE reads, yields one record per CDR3 protein. This sample has 350,000 to 450,000 distinct CDR3 sequences, with over 13% found just once. V lost 0 bases, J lost 3 bases, and 10 bases lay in between. The CDR3 is made up of 14 amino acids. Germline values: CDR1 SGHKS, CDR2 YYEKEE (reference sequence). This clonotype was counted only a few times. This chain uses TRBV5-5 with TRBJ2-7; D gene unclear. The material sequenced was PBMCs or a T cell subset sorted from them (not recorded which). The sequence derives from a man aged 18 to 29 who had mild COVID-19 (a few samples of this study predate the infection). Cell type and time point are not known. CDR3 DNA sequence: TGTGCCAGCAGCTTGGGCGTGGGGATCTACGAGCAGTACTTC. As protein: CASSLGVGIYEQYF.